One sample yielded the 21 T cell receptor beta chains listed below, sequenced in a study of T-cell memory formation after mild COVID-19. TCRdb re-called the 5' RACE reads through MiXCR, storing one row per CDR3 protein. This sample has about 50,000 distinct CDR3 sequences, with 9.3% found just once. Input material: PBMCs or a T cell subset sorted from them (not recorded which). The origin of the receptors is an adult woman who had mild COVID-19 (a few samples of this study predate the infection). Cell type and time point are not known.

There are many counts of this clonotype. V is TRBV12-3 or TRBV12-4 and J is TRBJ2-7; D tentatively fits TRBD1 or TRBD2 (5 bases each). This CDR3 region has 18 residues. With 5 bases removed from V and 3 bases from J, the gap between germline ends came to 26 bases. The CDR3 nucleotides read TGTGCCAGCAGTGGGGACCGGGGCACGTCGGTTTCGATCTACGAGCAGTACTTC. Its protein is CASSGDRGTSVSIYEQYF.

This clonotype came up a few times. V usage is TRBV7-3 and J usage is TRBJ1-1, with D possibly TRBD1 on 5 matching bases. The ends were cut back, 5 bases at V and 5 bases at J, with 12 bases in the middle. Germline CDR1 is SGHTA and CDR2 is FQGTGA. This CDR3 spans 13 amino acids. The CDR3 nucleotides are TGTGCCAGCAGCCGGTTCGGGGGGACTGAAGCTTTCTTT. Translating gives CASSRFGGTEAFF.

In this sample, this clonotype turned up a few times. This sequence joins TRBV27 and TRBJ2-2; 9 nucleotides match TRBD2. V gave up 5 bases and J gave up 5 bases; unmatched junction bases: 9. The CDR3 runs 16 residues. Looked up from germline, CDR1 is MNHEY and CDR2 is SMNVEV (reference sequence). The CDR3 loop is CASSPLAGASTGELFF. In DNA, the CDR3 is TGTGCCAGCAGTCCATTAGCGGGAGCAAGTACCGGGGAGCTGTTTTTT.

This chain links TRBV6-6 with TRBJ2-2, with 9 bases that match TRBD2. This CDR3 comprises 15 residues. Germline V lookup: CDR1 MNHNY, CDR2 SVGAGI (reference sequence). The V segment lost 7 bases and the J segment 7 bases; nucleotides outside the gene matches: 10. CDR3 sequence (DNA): TGTGCCAGCAAGGACGGGACTAGCAGCAGCGGGGAGCTGTTTTTT. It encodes CASKDGTSSSGELFF.

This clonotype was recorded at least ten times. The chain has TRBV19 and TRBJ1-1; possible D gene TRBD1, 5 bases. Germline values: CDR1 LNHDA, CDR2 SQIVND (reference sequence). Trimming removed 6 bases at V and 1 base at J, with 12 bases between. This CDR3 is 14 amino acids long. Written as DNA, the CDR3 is TGTGCCAGTAGACGGGGCGTCTCGAACACTGAAGCTTTCTTT. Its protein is CASRRGVSNTEAFF.

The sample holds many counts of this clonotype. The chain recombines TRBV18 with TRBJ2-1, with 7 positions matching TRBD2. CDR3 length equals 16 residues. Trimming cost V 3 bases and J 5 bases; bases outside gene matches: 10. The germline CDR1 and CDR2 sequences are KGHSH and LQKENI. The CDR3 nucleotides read TGTGCCAGCTCACCCTCCCAGCGGGGCGTGAACAATGAGCAGTTCTTC. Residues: CASSPSQRGVNNEQFF.

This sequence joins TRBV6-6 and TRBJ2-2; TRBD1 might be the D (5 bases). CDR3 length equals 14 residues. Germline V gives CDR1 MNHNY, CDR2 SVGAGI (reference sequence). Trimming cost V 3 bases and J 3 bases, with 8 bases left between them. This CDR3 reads CASSYIRDTGELFF. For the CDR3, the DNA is TGTGCCAGCAGTTATATCAGGGACACCGGGGAGCTGTTTTTT.

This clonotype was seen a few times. CDR3 sequence (DNA): TGTGCCATCAGTGGGGGGGACGGGGTTAACTATGGCTACACCTTC. This encodes CAISGGDGVNYGYTF. The chain couples TRBV10-3 to TRBJ1-2; weak D call: TRBD1 (5 bases). CDR3 length: 15 amino acids. The V end lost 4 bases, the J end lost 1 base, and 13 bases lay between the germline ends. CDR1 and CDR2 (germline): ENHRY, SYGVKD.

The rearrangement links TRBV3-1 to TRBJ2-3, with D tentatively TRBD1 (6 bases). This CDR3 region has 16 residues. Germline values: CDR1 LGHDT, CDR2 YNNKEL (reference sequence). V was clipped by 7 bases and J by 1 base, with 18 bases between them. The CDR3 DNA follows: TGTGCCAGCAACAACAAGGGGGTGGATGGCACAGATACGCAGTATTTT. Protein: CASNNKGVDGTDTQYF.

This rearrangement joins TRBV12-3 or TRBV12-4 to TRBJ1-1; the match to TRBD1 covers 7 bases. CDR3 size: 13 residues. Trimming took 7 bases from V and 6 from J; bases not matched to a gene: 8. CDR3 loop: CASKGQGGAEAFF. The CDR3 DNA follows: TGTGCCAGCAAGGGGCAGGGGGGGGCTGAAGCTTTCTTT.

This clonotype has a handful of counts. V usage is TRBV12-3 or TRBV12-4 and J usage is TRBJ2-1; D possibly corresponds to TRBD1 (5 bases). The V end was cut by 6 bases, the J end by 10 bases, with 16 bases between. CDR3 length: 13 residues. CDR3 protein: CASSPEEPGEQFF. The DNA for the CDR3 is TGTGCCAGCAGCCCCGAGGAGCCAGGGGAGCAGTTCTTC.

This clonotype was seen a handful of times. DNA of the CDR3: TGTGCCAGTACCCCCCCTTGGGGGGAGACCAATGAGCAGTTCTTC. Its protein is CASTPPWGETNEQFF. This chain connects TRBV7-8 to TRBJ2-1; possibly TRBD2 for D (6 bases). The CDR3 length is 15 residues. Germline CDR1 is SGHVS and CDR2 is FQNEAQ. Trimming removed 9 bases at V and 6 bases at J, with 21 bases between. Combining the CDR3 with reference TRBV7-8 and TRBJ2-1 gives the whole variable domain GAGVSQSPRYKVAKRGQDVALRCDPISGHVSLFWYQQALGQGPEFLTYFQNEAQLDKSGLPSDRFFAERPEGSVSTLKIQRTQQEDSAVYLCASTPPWGETNEQFFGPGTRLTVL.

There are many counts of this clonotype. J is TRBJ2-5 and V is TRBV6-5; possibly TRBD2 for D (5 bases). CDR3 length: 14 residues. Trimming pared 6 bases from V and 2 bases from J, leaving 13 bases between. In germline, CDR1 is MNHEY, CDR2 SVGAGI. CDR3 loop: CASRGLRSQETQYF. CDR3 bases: TGTGCCAGCAGAGGACTCAGGAGTCAAGAGACCCAGTACTTC.

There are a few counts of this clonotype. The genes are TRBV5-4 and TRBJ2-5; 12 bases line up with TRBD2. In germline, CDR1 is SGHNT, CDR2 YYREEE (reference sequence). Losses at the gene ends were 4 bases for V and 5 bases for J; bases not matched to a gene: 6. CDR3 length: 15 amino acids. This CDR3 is CASSPWTSGTETQYF. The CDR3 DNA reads TGTGCCAGCAGCCCCTGGACTAGCGGGACTGAGACCCAGTACTTC.

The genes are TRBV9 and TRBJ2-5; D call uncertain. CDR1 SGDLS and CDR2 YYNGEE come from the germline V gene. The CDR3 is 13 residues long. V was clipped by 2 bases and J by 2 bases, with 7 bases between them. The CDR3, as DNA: TGTGCCAGCAGCGTGGACCCACAAGAGACCCAGTACTTC. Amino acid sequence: CASSVDPQETQYF.

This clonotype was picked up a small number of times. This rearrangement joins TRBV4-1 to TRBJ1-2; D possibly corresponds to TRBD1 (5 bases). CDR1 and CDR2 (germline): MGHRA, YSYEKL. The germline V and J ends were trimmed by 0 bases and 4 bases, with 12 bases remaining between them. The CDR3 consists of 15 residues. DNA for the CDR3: TGCGCCAGCAGCCAAGATAAGCGACAGCCCTATGGCTACACCTTC. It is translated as CASSQDKRQPYGYTF.

CDR3 in amino acids: CASSGRHNEQFF. The CDR3 DNA reads TGTGCCAGCAGTGGACGGCACAATGAGCAGTTCTTC. J is TRBJ2-1 and V is TRBV7-2; D unresolved. Germline CDR1 and CDR2: SGHTA and FQGNSA. This CDR3 is built from 12 residues. Trimming pared 6 bases from V and 5 bases from J, leaving 8 bases between.

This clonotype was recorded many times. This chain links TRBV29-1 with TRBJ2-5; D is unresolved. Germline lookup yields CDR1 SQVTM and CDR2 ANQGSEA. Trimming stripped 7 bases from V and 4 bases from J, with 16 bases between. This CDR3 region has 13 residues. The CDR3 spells CSARGPATETQYF. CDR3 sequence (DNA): TGCAGCGCCCGAGGACCCGCCACAGAGACCCAGTACTTC.

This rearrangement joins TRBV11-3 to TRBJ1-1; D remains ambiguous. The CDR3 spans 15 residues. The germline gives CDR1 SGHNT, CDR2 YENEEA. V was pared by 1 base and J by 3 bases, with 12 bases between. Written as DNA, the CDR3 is TGTGCCAGCAGCTTAGTAGGCGGGATTGACACTGAAGCTTTCTTT. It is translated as CASSLVGGIDTEAFF.

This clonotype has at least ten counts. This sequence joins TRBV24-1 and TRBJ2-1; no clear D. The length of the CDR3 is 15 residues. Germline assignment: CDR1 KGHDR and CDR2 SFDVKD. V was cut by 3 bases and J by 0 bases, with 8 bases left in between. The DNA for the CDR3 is TGTGCCACCAGTGATCCCTCCGGCTCCTACAATGAGCAGTTCTTC. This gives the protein CATSDPSGSYNEQFF.

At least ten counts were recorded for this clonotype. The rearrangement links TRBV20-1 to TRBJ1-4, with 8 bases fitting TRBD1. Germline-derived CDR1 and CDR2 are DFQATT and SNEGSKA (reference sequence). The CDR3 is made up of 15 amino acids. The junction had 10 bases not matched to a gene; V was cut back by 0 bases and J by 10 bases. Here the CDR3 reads CSARDLTQGAGKLFF. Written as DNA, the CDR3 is TGCAGTGCTAGAGATCTAACCCAGGGGGCAGGAAAACTGTTTTTT.